This entry describes one T cell receptor (beta chain). This sample was taken from a study of OX40 agonist ivuxolimab in advanced cancers. V was pared by 2 bases and J by 3 bases, with 16 bases between. CDR1 and CDR2 from the germline V gene are MNHNY and SVGAGI (reference sequence). CDR3 length: 16 residues. Sequenced by immunoSEQ multiplex PCR; TCRdb stores in-frame clones only, minus some. The sample contains about 98,000 clones, approximately 91% of which appear only once. The receptor comes from an adult with an advanced solid tumor such as melanoma, head and neck, liver or kidney cancer. The chain uses TRBV6-6 and TRBJ1-2; the D gene is possibly TRBD1 (5 bases). The material sequenced was CD4+ or CD8+ T cells sorted from blood, taken in a trial of the OX40 agonist ivuxolimab. DNA for the CDR3: TGTGCCAGCAGTTACGGGGGTACATCCGGGGACTATGGCTACACCTTC. Its protein product is CASSYGGTSGDYGYTF.